These 31 T cell receptor beta chains share one sample of origin, sequenced in a study of Graves' ophthalmopathy and Graves' hyperthyroidism. RNA transcripts served as template for amplifying TCR beta CDR3 sequences. HTBI primers were used in a first-round RT-PCR, which preceded a second-round multiplex PCR. MiXCR was run by TCRdb on the multiplex PCR reads, yielding one entry per CDR3 protein. The sample lists roughly 230,000 distinct CDR3 sequences, about 22% occurring once. Sample: peripheral blood. The origin of the receptors is a woman aged 50 to 60 with Graves' ophthalmopathy.

There are many counts of this clonotype. This chain connects TRBV7-9 to TRBJ1-3; D is unclear. V was trimmed by 5 bases and J by 0 bases, leaving 14 bases between them. The CDR3 contains 16 residues. In germline, CDR1 is SEHNR, CDR2 FQNEAQ (reference sequence). In DNA form, the CDR3 reads TGTGCCAGCAGCCTCCGGCCATCCAGCTCTGGAAACACCATATATTTT. It codes for CASSLRPSSSGNTIYF.

The chain is built from TRBV11-3 and TRBJ1-2, with D uncertain. The V end lost 2 bases, the J end lost 8 bases, and 6 bases lay between the germline ends. The CDR3 consists of 11 residues. CDR1 and CDR2 (germline): SGHNT, YENEEA. This CDR3 is CASSLLAGYTF. Here the CDR3 DNA reads TGTGCCAGCAGCTTATTAGCCGGCTACACCTTC.

Ten or more counts support this clonotype. The rearrangement joins TRBV7-3 to TRBJ2-2; D is ambiguous. CDR1 and CDR2 from the germline V gene are SGHTA and FQGTGA. V was cut by 1 base and J by 7 bases, with 16 bases left in between. CDR3 length: 16 amino acids. This CDR3 reads CASSLKPGTARGELFF. CDR3 coding DNA: TGTGCCAGCAGCTTAAAGCCAGGAACCGCACGCGGGGAGCTGTTTTTT.

This chain links TRBV15 with TRBJ1-1; D is undetermined. V dropped 1 base and J dropped 2 bases, with 2 bases sitting between them. CDR1 LNHNV and CDR2 YYDKDF come from the germline V gene (reference sequence). This CDR3 contains 12 residues. The chain's CDR3 is CATSRVNTEAFF. CDR3 bases: TGTGCCACCAGCAGAGTTAACACTGAAGCTTTCTTT.

The chain employs TRBV12-3 or TRBV12-4 and TRBJ1-2; 7 bases match TRBD1. V was pared by 6 bases and J by 0 bases, with 4 bases of the junction left unmatched. The CDR3 extends over 14 amino acids. The CDR3 nucleotides are TGTGCCAGCAGCACAGGGGAGGCTAACTATGGCTACACCTTC. It encodes CASSTGEANYGYTF.

This clonotype was observed at least ten times. The J gene is TRBJ2-6, the V gene TRBV5-1; possible D gene TRBD2, 5 bases. CDR1 and CDR2 from the germline V gene are SGHRS and YFSETQ. CDR3 length: 14 residues. Trimming stripped 4 bases from V and 4 bases from J, with 9 bases between. CDR3 DNA: TGCGCCAGCAGCGAAACTAGGGGGGCCAACGTCCTGACTTTC. This encodes CASSETRGANVLTF. Full variable domain (missing parts from reference TRBV5-1 and TRBJ2-6): KAGVTQTPRYLIKTRGQQVTLSCSPISGHRSVSWYQQTPGQGLQFLFEYFSETQRNKGNFPGRFSGRQFSNSRSEMNVSTLELGDSALYLCASSETRGANVLTFGAGSRLTVL.

This clonotype was detected ten times or more. The rearrangement links TRBV20-1 to TRBJ2-7, with D unresolved. Looked up from germline, CDR1 is DFQATT and CDR2 is SNEGSKA (reference sequence). V lost 5 bases to trimming and J lost 2 bases, with 16 bases between them. The CDR3 runs to 14 residues. CDR3 DNA sequence: TGCAGTGCTGATGGCGGTGGTTCGACCTACGAGCAGTACTTC. Translating gives CSADGGGSTYEQYF.

This clonotype showed up many times. The chain combines TRBV19 with TRBJ2-7; 9 nucleotides match TRBD1. CDR1 LNHDA and CDR2 SQIVND come from the germline V gene (reference sequence). The CDR3 is 15 amino acids. V lost 3 bases and J lost 4; bases outside the gene matches: 7. The CDR3 region has the DNA TGTGCCAGTAGTATGCGGGACAGGGCTGGTTACGAGCAGTACTTC. It is translated as CASSMRDRAGYEQYF. Together with reference TRBV19 and TRBJ2-7, the CDR3 gives the full variable domain: DGGITQSPKYLFRKEGQNVTLSCEQNLNHDAMYWYRQDPGQGLRLIYYSQIVNDFQKGDIAEGYSVSREKKESFPLTVTSAQKNPTAFYLCASSMRDRAGYEQYFGPGTRLTVT.

This clonotype was recorded at least ten times. CDR3 region: CASSKTVAFF. For the CDR3, the DNA is TGTGCCAGCAGTAAGACAGTAGCTTTCTTT. The chain joins TRBV6-1 to TRBJ1-1; TRBD1 might be the D (5 bases). V was pared by 5 bases and J by 10 bases, with 8 bases between. Per the germline V gene, CDR1 is MNHNS and CDR2 is SASEGT. This CDR3 is 10 amino acids long.

This clonotype appeared many times. The chain links TRBV2 to TRBJ2-2; D perhaps matches TRBD1 (6 bases). The germline gives CDR1 SNHLY, CDR2 FYNNEI. Trimming left V 5 bases short and J 7 bases short, with 11 bases between. This CDR3 has 13 residues. As DNA, the CDR3 is TGTGCCAGCAGTTACAGGGAGATCGGGGAGCTGTTTTTT. Its translation: CASSYREIGELFF.

V usage is TRBV6-4 and J usage is TRBJ2-5; 10 bases align to TRBD1. With V trimmed by 5 bases and J by 5 bases, 8 bases remained unmatched. Germline CDR1 MRHNA, CDR2 SNTAGT. CDR3 length equals 15 residues. In nucleotides, the CDR3 is TGTGCCAGCAGTCAACCCCGGGACAGGGGTGAGACCCAGTACTTC. It specifies CASSQPRDRGETQYF.

The chain couples TRBV6-1 to TRBJ1-3, with 9 bases identical to TRBD1. In germline, CDR1 is MNHNS, CDR2 SASEGT. The V gene end was trimmed by 5 bases and the J gene end by 9 bases; junction bases not matched to a gene: 11. The CDR3 is made up of 15 amino acids. The CDR3 is CASSQDRGPVGTIYF. The DNA of the CDR3 is TGTGCCAGCAGTCAGGACAGGGGCCCCGTTGGCACCATATATTTT.

This clonotype was seen many times. This chain uses TRBV27 with TRBJ2-5; 9 bases line up with TRBD2. Trimming at V came to 6 bases and at J to 2 bases, leaving 10 bases not matched to a gene. Looked up from germline, CDR1 is MNHEY and CDR2 is SMNVEV (reference sequence). This CDR3 spans 16 amino acids. CDR3 amino acids: CASSRGAGGLQETQYF. CDR3 bases: TGTGCCAGCAGCCGGGGAGCGGGAGGCCTACAAGAGACCCAGTACTTC.

The V and J genes are TRBV20-1 and TRBJ2-7; 10 bases are a match to TRBD2. Looked up from germline, CDR1 is DFQATT and CDR2 is SNEGSKA (reference sequence). V trimming: 3 bases; J trimming: 3 bases; junction bases outside the gene matches: 5. This CDR3 has 14 amino acids. In nucleotides, the CDR3 is TGCAGTGCTAGTGATAGCGGGAGGTACTACGAGCAGTACTTC. Residues: CSASDSGRYYEQYF.

Many counts were recorded for this clonotype. V usage is TRBV9 and J usage is TRBJ2-7; D gene uncertain. This CDR3 has 14 amino acids. CDR1 SGDLS and CDR2 YYNGEE come from the germline V gene. Trimming cost V 0 bases and J 0 bases, with 7 bases left between them. The chain's CDR3 is CASSVVESSYEQYF. The CDR3 DNA follows: TGTGCCAGCAGCGTAGTTGAAAGCTCCTACGAGCAGTACTTC.

This clonotype was observed at least ten times. The rearrangement joins TRBV15 to TRBJ1-1; D is possibly TRBD1 (5 bases). Trimming removed 4 bases at V and 3 bases at J, with 21 bases between. Germline CDR1 and CDR2: LNHNV and YYDKDF (reference sequence). The CDR3 sequence is 17 residues long. DNA of the CDR3: TGTGCCACCAGCATAAGGGGCCGGGTAAGGCAGGACACTGAAGCTTTCTTT. Encoded protein: CATSIRGRVRQDTEAFF. Using reference TRBV15 and TRBJ1-1 for the parts outside the CDR3, the full variable domain is DAMVIQNPRYQVTQFGKPVTLSCSQTLNHNVMYWYQQKSSQAPKLLFHYYDKDFNNEADTPDNFQSRRPNTSFCFLDIRSPGLGDTAMYLCATSIRGRVRQDTEAFFGQGTRLTVV.

This clonotype was recorded a few times. V and J are TRBV4-1 and TRBJ2-4; 8 bases align to TRBD1. Per the germline V gene, CDR1 is MGHRA and CDR2 is YSYEKL. The V segment lost 6 bases and the J segment 1 base; nucleotides outside the gene matches: 14. The CDR3 totals 18 residues. The CDR3 nucleotides are TGCGCCAGCAGTCGAGGACAGGGCGATGTTGGGGCCAAAAACATTCAGTACTTC. Protein: CASSRGQGDVGAKNIQYF.

There are a few counts of this clonotype. This sequence joins TRBV28 and TRBJ1-2, with D tentatively TRBD1 (6 bases). This CDR3 has 13 residues. V shed 6 bases and J shed 4 bases, with 12 bases lying between them. Germline loops: CDR1 MDHEN, CDR2 SYDVKM. The CDR3 DNA sequence: TGTGCCAGCAGCCCCCACAGGGTCTATGGCTACACCTTC. As protein: CASSPHRVYGYTF.

The rearrangement uses TRBV7-8 and TRBJ2-7, with TRBD1 matching over 9 bases. Trimming took 5 bases from V and 6 from J; bases not matched to a gene: 11. Germline CDR1 SGHVS, CDR2 FQNEAQ. The CDR3 extends over 15 amino acids. This CDR3 reads CASSQEGQGRAEQYF. CDR3 DNA: TGTGCCAGCAGCCAGGAAGGACAGGGGAGGGCCGAGCAGTACTTC.

This clonotype was detected a few times. The V gene is TRBV6-1, the J gene TRBJ2-5; 11 bases map to TRBD1. CDR3 size: 16 residues. Germline assignment: CDR1 MNHNS and CDR2 SASEGT. V was clipped by 7 bases and J by 5 bases; unmatched bases: 12. CDR3 in amino acids: CASTPGRTGGMETQYF. CDR3 DNA sequence: TGTGCCAGCACCCCAGGGAGGACAGGGGGCATGGAGACCCAGTACTTC.

This clonotype was recorded many times. This chain joins TRBV10-3 and TRBJ1-1; D not certain. V lost 7 bases, J lost 0 bases, and 9 bases lay in between. In germline, CDR1 is ENHRY, CDR2 SYGVKD. The CDR3 runs to 13 residues. The CDR3 nucleotides are TGTGCCATCACCTCCGGGTTGAACACTGAAGCTTTCTTT. Protein product: CAITSGLNTEAFF.

This clonotype was counted ten times or more. V and J are TRBV5-6 and TRBJ2-2, with a tentative D call TRBD1 (5 bases). The CDR3 totals 15 residues. Germline CDR1 reads SGHDT; CDR2 reads YYEEEE. With 0 bases removed from V and 1 base from J, the gap between germline ends came to 7 bases. This CDR3 reads CASSLAQVNTGELFF. CDR3 sequence (DNA): TGTGCCAGCAGCTTGGCACAGGTGAACACCGGGGAGCTGTTTTTT.

The table lists this clonotype with a few counts. This chain uses TRBV4-1 with TRBJ1-2; D gene uncertain. The V end was cut by 4 bases, the J end by 8 bases, with 23 bases between. The CDR3 totals 16 residues. Germline CDR1 and CDR2: MGHRA and YSYEKL. CDR3 sequence reads: CASSPVLEWGPMGYTF. CDR3 coding DNA: TGCGCCAGCAGCCCCGTGTTGGAGTGGGGTCCTATGGGCTACACCTTC.

This clonotype was picked up many times. The gene calls are TRBV11-2 and TRBJ2-7, with 8 bases matching TRBD2. CDR1 SGHAT and CDR2 FQNNGV come from the germline V gene. V lost 3 bases to trimming and J lost 3 bases; unmatched junction nucleotides: 10. The CDR3 totals 16 residues. This CDR3 reads CASSFWTSRGNYEQYF. CDR3 coding DNA: TGTGCCAGCAGCTTTTGGACTAGCCGCGGGAACTACGAGCAGTACTTC.

The J gene is TRBJ1-1, the V gene TRBV6-2 or TRBV6-3; D unclear. The germline V gene has CDR1 MNHEY and CDR2 SVGEGT. The CDR3 length is 15 residues. Trimming stripped 6 bases from V and 5 bases from J, with 19 bases between. Written as DNA, the CDR3 is TGTGCCAGCAGGCCAGTTAAGTCCTCTTGGACTGAAGCTTTCTTT. It is translated as CASRPVKSSWTEAFF.

The CDR3 region is CASTYRFGGQLNQPQHF. The CDR3 region has the DNA TGTGCCAGCACCTACCGATTCGGGGGACAACTGAATCAGCCCCAGCATTTT. The V call is TRBV12-3 or TRBV12-4, the J call TRBJ1-5; TRBD1 might be the D (6 bases). V dropped 7 bases and J dropped 4 bases, with 23 bases sitting between them. The CDR3 consists of 17 residues.

The sample holds many counts of this clonotype. The rearrangement joins TRBV12-3 or TRBV12-4 to TRBJ2-7; the match to TRBD1 covers 9 bases. CDR3 size: 12 residues. J lost 13 bases, V lost 5 bases, and 9 bases had no gene match. CDR3 DNA: TGTGCCAGCAGTCCCTGGACAGGGGAGGCTTACTTC. The encoded protein is CASSPWTGEAYF.

This clonotype was recorded at least ten times. The genes are TRBV3-1 and TRBJ2-4; 12 nucleotides line up with TRBD2. V shed 3 bases and J 7 bases; nucleotides not matched to a gene: 1. The CDR3 loop spans 14 amino acids. Germline CDR1 and CDR2: LGHDT and YNNKEL (reference sequence). The CDR3 is CASSHGTSGNIQYF. CDR3 in DNA: TGTGCCAGCAGCCACGGGACTAGCGGGAACATTCAGTACTTC.

There are many counts of this clonotype. The chain is built from TRBV4-1 and TRBJ2-7; 14 bases are shared with TRBD2. Trimming cost V 1 base and J 5 bases; bases outside gene matches: 1. This CDR3 comprises 15 residues. The germline CDR1 and CDR2 sequences are MGHRA and YSYEKL. CDR3 residues: CASSQGTSGRNEQYF. The DNA for the CDR3 is TGCGCCAGCAGCCAAGGGACTAGCGGGAGGAACGAGCAGTACTTC.

This clonotype was picked up many times. This chain links TRBV7-9 with TRBJ2-5, with 8 nucleotides matching TRBD1. Trimming removed 2 bases from V and 3 bases from J; junction bases left unmatched: 5. This CDR3 is built from 15 residues. Germline V gives CDR1 SEHNR, CDR2 FQNEAQ (reference sequence). CDR3 protein: CASSLPRDRKETQYF. The CDR3, as DNA: TGTGCCAGCAGCTTACCCCGGGACAGGAAAGAGACCCAGTACTTC.

The J gene is TRBJ1-2, the V gene TRBV12-3 or TRBV12-4, with TRBD1 matching over 7 bases. This CDR3 is built from 14 residues. V shed 6 bases and J 4 bases; nucleotides not matched to a gene: 8. In DNA, the CDR3 is TGTGCCAGCAGCAGAGGGACAGCGGGCTATGGCTACACCTTC. Translation: CASSRGTAGYGYTF.